This is a list of T cell receptor beta chains from one sample in a study of T cells in narcolepsy. Clones were read by immunoSEQ multiplex PCR, and TCRdb kept only the in-frame ones, dropping some. The table shows around 34,000 clones, with roughly 80% occurring only once. The source material was memory (CD45RA-) CD4+ T cells from blood. The source of these receptors is a human donor in good health. The CDR3 runs from the conserved cysteine through the conserved F or W. A D gene is named only where the DNA matches it firmly. Clone sizes are given selectively: once, few, many, or a class where the clone is expanded.

J gene | clone size | D gene | V gene | CDR3 protein | CDR3 DNA
TRBJ2-1 | NA | TRBD2 | TRBV10-3 | CAISTPGTSGNKLSSYNEQFF | TGTGCCATCAGTACCCCAGGGACTAGCGGGAATAAGTTGAGCTCCTACAATGAGCAGTTCTTC
TRBJ1-1 | NA | NA | TRBV18 | CASSRMNTEAFF | TGTGCCAGCTCACGGATGAACACTGAAGCTTTCTTT
TRBJ1-1 | few | NA | TRBV4-2 | CASSQDGLNTEAFF | TGTGCCAGCAGCCAGGACGGACTGAACACTGAAGCTTTCTTT
TRBJ1-5 | NA | TRBD1 | TRBV18 | CASSAGQLNQPQHF | TGTGCCAGCTCAGCGGGACAGCTCAATCAGCCCCAGCATTTT
TRBJ1-1 | NA | NA | TRBV25-1 | CASSFPAGRNTEAFF | TGTGCCAGCAGTTTTCCCGCGGGGAGGAACACTGAAGCTTTCTTT
TRBJ2-7 | NA | TRBD2 | TRBV11-3 | CASSSEVAGGAYEQYF | TGTGCCAGCAGCTCCGAGGTAGCGGGAGGGGCCTACGAGCAGTACTTC
TRBJ2-7 | NA | NA | TRBV6-6 | CASSGTWYEQYF | TGTGCCAGCAGCGGTACATGGTACGAGCAGTACTTC
TRBJ2-1 | NA | NA | TRBV5-1 | CASSPSSEQFF | TGCGCCAGCAGTCCTAGCTCTGAGCAGTTCTTC
TRBJ1-4 | NA | TRBD1 | TRBV6-5 | CASSAPGGVGLFF | TGTGCCAGCAGTGCCCCAGGGGGCGTAGGTCTGTTTTTT
TRBJ2-1 | NA | TRBD2 | TRBV6-5 | CASRWTSSYNEQFF | TGTGCCAGCAGATGGACTAGCTCCTACAATGAGCAGTTCTTC
TRBJ2-2 | NA | NA | TRBV18 | CASSLAGGAAGELFF | TGTGCCAGCTCGCTAGCAGGAGGTGCGGCCGGGGAGCTGTTTTTT
TRBJ2-1 | NA | NA | TRBV5-6 | CASSLHNEQFF | TGTGCCAGCAGCTTGCACAATGAGCAGTTCTTC
TRBJ2-5 | NA | NA | TRBV9 | CASSVHPKETQYF | TGTGCCAGCAGCGTTCACCCTAAAGAGACCCAGTACTTC
TRBJ1-6 | NA | TRBD1 | TRBV2 | CASNGQVYNSPLHF | TGTGCCAGCAACGGACAGGTCTATAATTCACCCCTCCACTTT
TRBJ1-1 | NA | NA | TRBV4-1 | CASSQGIWAKSGNTEAFF | TGCGCCAGCAGCCAAGGCATTTGGGCTAAGAGTGGGAACACTGAAGCTTTCTTT
TRBJ2-7 | NA | TRBD1 | TRBV5-4 | CASSLAQGAISYEQYF | TGTGCCAGCAGCTTGGCGCAGGGGGCGATTTCCTACGAGCAGTACTTC
TRBJ2-5 | NA | NA | TRBV5-8 | CASSLGVVGTQETQYF | TGTGCCAGCAGCTTGGGCGTGGTCGGGACCCAAGAGACCCAGTACTTC
TRBJ2-1 | NA | NA | TRBV6-1 | CASSEAGPAPSSYNEQFF | TGTGCCAGCAGTGAAGCCGGCCCCGCCCCAAGCTCCTACAATGAGCAGTTCTTC
TRBJ2-1 | NA | NA | TRBV4-2 | CASSQGTGGYNEQFF | TGTGCCAGCAGCCAAGGGACTGGCGGTTACAATGAGCAGTTCTTC
TRBJ2-7 | NA | NA | TRBV5-1 | CASSLTPNYEQYF | TGCGCCAGCAGCTTGACACCTAACTACGAGCAGTACTTC
TRBJ2-7 | once | TRBD2 | TRBV5-1 | CASSLAGTRSLEQYF | TGCGCCAGCAGCTTGGCCGGGACTAGATCCCTCGAGCAGTACTTC
TRBJ2-1 | NA | TRBD2 | TRBV29-1 | CSVLTGGSYNEQFF | TGCAGCGTTTTGACGGGGGGCTCCTACAATGAGCAGTTCTTC
TRBJ1-6 | NA | NA | TRBV6-4 | CASSEGVVGSPLHF | TGTGCCAGCAGTGAGGGGGTGGTCGGGTCACCCCTCCACTTT
TRBJ2-2 | NA | TRBD2 | TRBV29-1 | CSAGLAGSPRLFF | TGCAGCGCAGGACTAGCGGGATCCCCGCGGCTGTTTTTT
TRBJ2-7 | NA | TRBD1 | TRBV19 | CASSIRDRSFTYEQYF | TGTGCCAGTAGTATACGGGACAGATCGTTTACCTACGAGCAGTACTTC
TRBJ2-7 | medium-sized | TRBD2 | TRBV6-1 | CASSAREATGYEQYF | TGTGCCAGCAGTGCGCGGGAGGCGACTGGTTACGAGCAGTACTTC
TRBJ2-7 | few | TRBD2 | TRBV2 | CASIRGLAGRSYEQYF | TGTGCCAGCATAAGGGGACTAGCGGGAAGATCCTACGAGCAGTACTTC
TRBJ1-1 | few | NA | TRBV19 | CASSTHPGNTEAFF | TGTGCCAGTAGTACACACCCGGGGAACACTGAAGCTTTCTTT
TRBJ2-5 | once | NA | TRBV11-3 | CASSPNRAGGTQYF | TGTGCCAGCAGCCCAAACAGGGCAGGAGGGACCCAGTACTTC
TRBJ2-5 | NA | TRBD1 | TRBV7-9 | CASIGGQGEETQYF | TGTGCCAGCATCGGCGGACAGGGTGAAGAGACCCAGTACTTC
TRBJ2-5 | NA | NA | TRBV5-8 | CASSTPGVETQYF | TGTGCCAGCAGCACACCGGGGGTGGAGACCCAGTACTTC
TRBJ1-4 | NA | TRBD1 | TRBV7-9 | CASSLAQGAFNEKLFF | TGTGCCAGCAGCTTAGCACAGGGGGCGTTTAATGAAAAACTGTTTTTT
TRBJ2-7 | NA | TRBD1 | TRBV27 | CASSPDRAYYEQYF | TGTGCCAGCAGCCCAGACAGGGCGTATTACGAGCAGTACTTC
TRBJ2-5 | NA | NA | TRBV7-9 | CASSLRDRETQYF | TGTGCCAGCAGCTTGAGAGATCGTGAGACCCAGTACTTC
TRBJ1-3 | few | NA | TRBV7-2 | CASSLFVGAGNTIYF | TGTGCCAGCAGCTTATTCGTAGGGGCCGGAAACACCATATATTTT
TRBJ1-2 | NA | NA | TRBV30 | CAWMDQGNYGYTF | TGTGCCTGGATGGATCAGGGGAACTATGGCTACACCTTC
TRBJ1-2 | NA | TRBD1 | TRBV28 | CASSLWEGQGRGYTF | TGTGCCAGCAGTTTATGGGAGGGACAGGGAAGGGGCTACACCTTC
TRBJ2-1 | NA | TRBD2 | TRBV7-8 | CASSSPGLAGYNEQFF | TGTGCCAGCAGCTCTCCCGGACTAGCGGGATACAATGAGCAGTTCTTC
TRBJ1-5 | NA | NA | TRBV7-8 | CASSLEHTGDSYSNQPQHF | TGTGCCAGCAGCCTCGAACACACAGGAGACTCCTATAGCAATCAGCCCCAGCATTTT
TRBJ1-5 | NA | NA | TRBV6-6 | CASSNTGSQPQHF | TGTGCCAGCAGTAACACAGGGTCGCAGCCCCAGCATTTT
TRBJ2-1 | NA | NA | TRBV6-6 | CASSRRTALGEQFF | TGTGCCAGCAGTCGAAGGACTGCCTTAGGTGAGCAGTTCTTC
TRBJ1-1 | NA | NA | TRBV11-3 | CASSSDSNTEAFF | TGTGCCAGCAGTTCGGACAGTAACACTGAAGCTTTCTTT
TRBJ2-3 | NA | TRBD2 | TRBV5-1 | CASSPGLAGDVDTQYF | TGCGCCAGCAGCCCTGGACTAGCGGGAGATGTGGATACGCAGTATTTT
TRBJ2-3 | NA | NA | TRBV6-6 | CASSHINTDTQYF | TGTGCCAGCAGTCACATCAACACAGATACGCAGTATTTT
TRBJ1-5 | NA | NA | TRBV2 | CASNRGHYNQPQHF | TGTGCCAGCAACCGAGGACACTACAATCAGCCCCAGCATTTT
TRBJ1-1 | NA | TRBD1 | TRBV28 | CASSSLAGGNTEAFF | TGTGCCAGCAGTTCTCTGGCAGGGGGGAACACTGAAGCTTTCTTT
TRBJ1-1 | NA | TRBD1 | TRBV5-4 | CASSEVRQGKTEAFF | TGTGCCAGCAGCGAGGTCCGACAGGGGAAGACTGAAGCTTTCTTT
TRBJ2-7 | few | TRBD2 | TRBV7-3 | CASSPSSGRASEQYF | TGTGCCAGCAGCCCAAGTAGCGGGAGGGCCTCCGAGCAGTACTTC
TRBJ2-7 | NA | TRBD1 | TRBV19 | CASSIGGQAKAYEQYF | TGTGCCAGTAGTATAGGTGGACAGGCAAAGGCGTACGAGCAGTACTTC
TRBJ1-2 | NA | NA | TRBV6-6 | CASSYTGSSNYGYTF | TGTGCCAGCAGTTATACAGGGTCGTCAAACTATGGCTACACCTTC
TRBJ1-2 | few | TRBD1 | TRBV5-4 | CASSETQGGYGYTF | TGTGCCAGCAGCGAAACACAGGGGGGCTATGGCTACACCTTC
TRBJ2-3 | NA | TRBD2 | TRBV6-4 | CASSDLAGGSDTQYF | TGTGCCAGCAGTGATCTAGCGGGAGGCTCAGATACGCAGTATTTT